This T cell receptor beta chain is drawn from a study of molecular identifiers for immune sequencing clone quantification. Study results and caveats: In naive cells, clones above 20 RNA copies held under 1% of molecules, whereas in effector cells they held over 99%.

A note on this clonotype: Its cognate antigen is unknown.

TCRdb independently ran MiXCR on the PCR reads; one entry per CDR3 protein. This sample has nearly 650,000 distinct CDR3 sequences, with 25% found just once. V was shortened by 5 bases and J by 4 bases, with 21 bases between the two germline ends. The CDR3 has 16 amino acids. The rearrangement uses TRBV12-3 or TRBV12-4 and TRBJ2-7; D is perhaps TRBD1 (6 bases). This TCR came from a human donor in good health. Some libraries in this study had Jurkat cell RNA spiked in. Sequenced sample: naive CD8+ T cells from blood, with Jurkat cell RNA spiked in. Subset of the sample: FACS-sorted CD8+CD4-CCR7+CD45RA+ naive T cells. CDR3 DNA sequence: TGTGCCAGCAGTCCCACCTCAGGACAGACTCTTTACGAGCAGTACTTC. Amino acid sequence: CASSPTSGQTLYEQYF.